The next 30 T cell receptor beta chains were all read from a single sample in a study of low-dose radiotherapy and immunotherapy resistance in tumors. Described time point: before trial treatment. Both TCRalpha and TCRbeta chains were reverse transcribed with V-gene-specific primers. A constant-region primer paired with the V-primer adapter amplified TCRs over approximately 20 PCR cycles. TCRdb called the reads again in MiXCR, with one record for every CDR3 protein. Of fewer than 95,000 distinct CDR3 sequences in the sample, 8% to 10% are singletons; the top ten hold about 1%. The sample consisted of PBMCs, taken before treatment. The receptors come from a male donor with prostate cancer.

This clonotype was seen ten or more times. V and J are TRBV7-9 and TRBJ2-1; possible D gene TRBD2, 6 bases. CDR1 and CDR2 (germline): SEHNR, FQNEAQ (reference sequence). The CDR3 runs 16 residues. Trimming removed 0 bases from V and 8 bases from J, with 17 bases in between. The CDR3 reads CASSLARGGLVYEQFF. The CDR3, as DNA: TGTGCCAGCAGCTTAGCGCGGGGCGGTCTGGTTTATGAGCAGTTCTTC. The complete variable domain, with remaining parts taken from reference TRBV7-9 and TRBJ2-1, reads DTGVSQNPRHKITKRGQNVTFRCDPISEHNRLYWYRQTLGQGPEFLTYFQNEAQLEKSRLLSDRFSAERPKGSFSTLEIQRTEQGDSAMYLCASSLARGGLVYEQFFGPGTRLTVL.

This clonotype was picked up a small number of times. The CDR3 reads CASIHFRDPHGYTF. The CDR3 DNA sequence: TGTGCCAGCATCCACTTTCGGGACCCGCATGGCTACACCTTC. The chain carries TRBV5-8 and TRBJ1-2, with D maybe TRBD1 (5 bases). The CDR3 totals 14 residues. V shed 6 bases and J shed 6 bases, with 18 bases lying between them. The germline gives CDR1 SGHTS, CDR2 YDEGEE.

This clonotype was seen ten or more times. V gene TRBV2 combines with J gene TRBJ2-2, with a tentative D call TRBD1 (6 bases). Germline lookup yields CDR1 SNHLY and CDR2 FYNNEI. Trimming removed 7 bases at V and 3 bases at J, with 12 bases between. The CDR3 sequence is 14 residues long. This CDR3 reads CASNSGVDTGELFF. CDR3 DNA: TGTGCCAGCAATTCAGGGGTGGACACCGGGGAGCTGTTTTTT.

This clonotype was picked up many times. The chain has TRBV28 and TRBJ1-6, with 8 positions matching TRBD1. CDR1 and CDR2 from the germline V gene are MDHEN and SYDVKM. V trimming: 5 bases; J trimming: 7 bases; junction bases outside the gene matches: 7. The CDR3 loop spans 15 amino acids. CDR3 loop: CASSPWDRTNSPLHF. CDR3 in DNA: TGTGCCAGCAGTCCCTGGGACAGGACGAATTCACCCCTCCACTTT.

This clonotype showed up just a few times. V usage is TRBV18 and J usage is TRBJ2-2; 8 positions match TRBD2. V trimming: 0 bases; J trimming: 6 bases; junction bases outside the gene matches: 6. The CDR3 has 16 residues. Looked up from germline, CDR1 is KGHSH and CDR2 is LQKENI. CDR3 protein: CASSPPLSGNSGELFF. As DNA, the CDR3 is TGTGCCAGCTCACCACCGCTTAGCGGGAATTCCGGGGAGCTGTTTTTT. Full variable domain (missing parts from reference TRBV18 and TRBJ2-2): NAGVMQNPRHLVRRRGQEARLRCSPMKGHSHVYWYRQLPEEGLKFMVYLQKENIIDESGMPKERFSAEFPKEGPSILRIQQVVRGDSAAYFCASSPPLSGNSGELFFGEGSRLTVL.

This clonotype was seen repeatedly, ten times or more. J is TRBJ2-1 and V is TRBV2; D might be TRBD2 (5 bases). V lost 2 bases, J lost 4 bases, and 15 bases lay in between. This CDR3 is 16 amino acids long. Germline V gene data show CDR1 as SNHLY and CDR2 as FYNNEI. The chain's CDR3 is CASSELASSLYNEQFF. The CDR3 nucleotides are TGTGCCAGCAGTGAACTAGCTAGCTCCTTGTACAATGAGCAGTTCTTC.

The rearrangement links TRBV7-2 to TRBJ1-1; D unresolved. This CDR3 comprises 14 residues. V dropped 2 bases and J dropped 1 base, with 8 bases sitting between them. Germline V CDR1 and CDR2: SGHTA, FQGNSA. The CDR3, as DNA: TGTGCCAGCAGCTTAATAGGAGGGAACACTGAAGCTTTCTTT. It specifies CASSLIGGNTEAFF.

This clonotype was seen repeatedly, ten times or more. The chain has TRBV3-1 and TRBJ2-7; TRBD1 aligns across 11 bases. The V and J ends lost 4 bases and 3 bases, in that order; junction bases with no gene match: 2. Per the germline V gene, CDR1 is LGHDT and CDR2 is YNNKEL (reference sequence). The CDR3 runs 14 residues. CDR3 sequence (DNA): TGTGCCAGCAGCCTGGGACAGGGGGTCTACGAGCAGTACTTC. This translates into CASSLGQGVYEQYF.

This clonotype appeared a few times. The chain couples TRBV21-1 to TRBJ1-5; the DNA was not compared with TRBD1, the D call given in the table. TRBV21-1 counts as a pseudogene. The CDR3 totals 15 residues. The CDR3 bases are TGTGCCAGCAGCAAAAGTAAGGGGGCATCTCAGCCCCAGCATTTT. Residues: CASSKSKGASQPQHF.

This clonotype came up many times. The chain employs TRBV4-1 and TRBJ2-2, with 10 bases matching TRBD2. Germline V gene sequence: CDR1 MGHRA, CDR2 YSYEKL. CDR3 length equals 16 residues. The V segment lost 3 bases and the J segment 4 bases; nucleotides outside the gene matches: 5. Here the CDR3 reads CASSHRTSGATGELFF. The CDR3 bases are TGCGCCAGCAGCCACAGGACTAGCGGAGCCACCGGGGAGCTGTTTTTT.

This clonotype was observed many times. As DNA, the CDR3 is TGCGCCAGCAGCTTGGTGGCGCGAAATGAGCAGTTCTTC. Protein product: CASSLVARNEQFF. The chain uses TRBV5-1 and TRBJ2-1; D remains ambiguous. CDR1 and CDR2 from the germline V gene are SGHRS and YFSETQ. CDR3 length: 13 residues. V lost 0 bases and J lost 7, with 8 bases in between. Using reference TRBV5-1 and TRBJ2-1 for the parts outside the CDR3, the full variable domain is KAGVTQTPRYLIKTRGQQVTLSCSPISGHRSVSWYQQTPGQGLQFLFEYFSETQRNKGNFPGRFSGRQFSNSRSEMNVSTLELGDSALYLCASSLVARNEQFFGPGTRLTVL.

Notes on this clonotype: A far larger clone is off by one base, so a read error is likely. This rearrangement joins TRBV27 to TRBJ2-1; D is unclear. The CDR3 spans 12 residues. CDR1 is MNHEY and CDR2 is SMNVEV in the germline V gene (reference sequence). Trimming stripped 4 bases from V and 10 bases from J, with 11 bases between. CDR3 in DNA: TGTGCCAGCAGTTACCAGTCCTACGAGCAGTTCTTC. It is translated as CASSYQSYEQFF.

This clonotype has a handful of counts. The rearrangement uses TRBV27 and TRBJ2-2; D gene uncertain. Trimming shortened V by 5 bases and J by 5 bases, and 12 bases separated the two germline ends. The germline V gene has CDR1 MNHEY and CDR2 SMNVEV (reference sequence). The CDR3 runs 14 residues. The CDR3 here is CASSASRQTGELFF. The CDR3 coding sequence is TGTGCCAGCAGTGCAAGTCGGCAGACCGGGGAGCTGTTTTTT.

A word on this clonotype: With a far larger clone one base away, a read error is the likely cause. The conserved phenylalanine or tryptophan normally closing the CDR3 is absent here, so this likely arose from a read error. This chain links TRBV6-1 with TRBJ2-7; the match to TRBD2 covers 8 bases. The V gene's germline CDR1 is MNHNS and CDR2 SASEGT. Trimming took 7 bases from V and 4 from J; bases not matched to a gene: 3. CDR3 length equals 12 residues. CDR3: CASTSSGYEQYY. In nucleotides, the CDR3 is TGTGCCAGCACGTCTAGCGGGTACGAGCAGTACTAC.

This clonotype appeared many times. The chain employs TRBV29-1 and TRBJ1-1, with a tentative D call TRBD1 (5 bases). Trimming shortened V by 6 bases and J by 5 bases, and 19 bases separated the two germline ends. The germline V gene encodes CDR1 SQVTM and CDR2 ANQGSEA. The CDR3 loop spans 14 amino acids. The CDR3 DNA sequence: TGCAGCGTCGCGGGCGCGGGGCGAGGAACTGAAGCTTTCTTT. It codes for CSVAGAGRGTEAFF. Full variable domain (rest looked up from reference TRBV29-1 and TRBJ1-1): SAVISQKPSRDICQRGTSLTIQCQVDSQVTMMFWYRQQPGQSLTLIATANQGSEATYESGFVIDKFPISRPNLTFSTLTVSNMSPEDSSIYLCSVAGAGRGTEAFFGQGTRLTVV.

This clonotype was seen ten or more times. The chain couples TRBV7-8 to TRBJ2-1; 12 bases map to TRBD1. Looked up from germline, CDR1 is SGHVS and CDR2 is FQNEAQ. V lost 3 bases to trimming and J lost 5 bases; unmatched junction nucleotides: 8. The CDR3 covers 17 residues. CDR3 in DNA: TGTGCCAGCAGCTTGGGAACTGGGGACAGGGGGCACAATGAGCAGTTCTTC. It translates to CASSLGTGDRGHNEQFF. The full variable domain, completed using reference TRBV7-8 and TRBJ2-1, is GAGVSQSPRYKVAKRGQDVALRCDPISGHVSLFWYQQALGQGPEFLTYFQNEAQLDKSGLPSDRFFAERPEGSVSTLKIQRTQQEDSAVYLCASSLGTGDRGHNEQFFGPGTRLTVL.

This clonotype was observed a handful of times. The CDR3 spells CASSQDPSGPYRQYF. Here the CDR3 DNA reads TGCGCCAGCAGCCAAGATCCTAGCGGTCCCTATAGGCAGTACTTC. This chain links TRBV4-3 with TRBJ2-7; 7 bases are a match to TRBD2. Germline values: CDR1 LGHNA, CDR2 YSLEER. V shed 0 bases and J 9 bases; nucleotides not matched to a gene: 11. The CDR3 totals 15 residues.

The gene calls are TRBV2 and TRBJ2-7, with 11 bases identical to TRBD1. With V trimmed by 8 bases and J by 2 bases, 11 bases remained unmatched. Germline V lookup: CDR1 SNHLY, CDR2 FYNNEI. The CDR3 has 16 amino acids. The CDR3 DNA sequence: TGTGCCAGCGGAGGACAGGGGGCATTGGCAGCCTACGAGCAGTACTTC. Amino acids: CASGGQGALAAYEQYF.

In this sample, this clonotype turned up many times. CDR3 amino acids: CASSLGTATFGYTF. Here the CDR3 DNA reads TGTGCCAGCAGCTTAGGCACAGCCACCTTTGGCTACACCTTC. J is TRBJ1-2 and V is TRBV7-2, with D unclear. Germline V gene sequence: CDR1 SGHTA, CDR2 FQGNSA. Trimming shortened V by 1 base and J by 7 bases, and 13 bases separated the two germline ends. The CDR3 is made up of 14 amino acids.

Details on this clonotype: A read error is likely here: a far larger clone is one base away. The chain recombines TRBV11-2 with TRBJ2-4; unclear D gene. Germline V gene data show CDR1 as SGHAT and CDR2 as FQNNGV. The length of the CDR3 is 11 residues. Trimming took off 1 base at V and 13 bases at J, with 8 bases between the two ends. The CDR3 coding sequence is TGTGCCAGCAGCTTAGGTTTGGGGCAGTACTTC. This encodes CASSLGLGQYF.

This clonotype came up a few times. This sequence joins TRBV7-2 and TRBJ1-2, with D possibly matching TRBD1 (6 bases). Germline loops: CDR1 SGHTA, CDR2 FQGNSA. This CDR3 comprises 11 residues. V was cut by 5 bases and J by 8 bases, with 9 bases left in between. The CDR3 loop is CASSRGDGYTF. CDR3 nucleotide sequence: TGTGCCAGCAGCAGGGGGGACGGCTACACCTTC.

This clonotype was counted between two and nine times. The genes are TRBV28 and TRBJ2-2, with 8 bases fitting TRBD2. The CDR3 runs 14 residues. Trimming removed 5 bases from V and 2 bases from J; junction bases left unmatched: 1. Germline V CDR1 and CDR2: MDHEN, SYDVKM. The CDR3 sequence: CASSIAGNTGELFF. The CDR3 nucleotides read TGTGCCAGCAGTATAGCGGGAAACACCGGGGAGCTGTTTTTT.

In its sample, this clonotype was seen many times. The chain joins TRBV7-2 to TRBJ2-3, with a possible D match to TRBD2 (5 bases). The CDR3 sequence is 14 residues long. The ends were cut back, 0 bases at V and 6 bases at J, with 10 bases in the middle. Germline CDR1 and CDR2: SGHTA and FQGNSA. In nucleotides, the CDR3 is TGTGCCAGCAGCTTAGCCGCGGAGCGGGATACGCAGTATTTT. As protein: CASSLAAERDTQYF. Full variable domain (missing parts from reference TRBV7-2 and TRBJ2-3): GAGVSQSPSNKVTEKGKDVELRCDPISGHTALYWYRQSLGQGLEFLIYFQGNSAPDKSGLPSDRFSAERTGGSVSTLTIQRTQQEDSAVYLCASSLAAERDTQYFGPGTRLTVL.

The chain links TRBV28 to TRBJ2-7; 14 nucleotides agree with TRBD2. The V gene's germline CDR1 is MDHEN and CDR2 SYDVKM. The ends lost 6 bases at V and 3 bases at J; junction bases unmatched: 7. This CDR3 spans 16 amino acids. CDR3 coding DNA: TGTGCCAGCAGAAGTCCCGGGACTAGCGGGAGCTACGAGCAGTACTTC. Protein sequence: CASRSPGTSGSYEQYF.

This clonotype was observed at least ten times. The V and J genes are TRBV29-1 and TRBJ2-1, with no clear D. The CDR3 extends over 13 amino acids. V lost 1 base to trimming and J lost 5 bases, with 9 bases between them. Germline-derived CDR1 and CDR2 are SQVTM and ANQGSEA. The CDR3 is CSVEGRGHNEQFF. CDR3 nucleotides: TGCAGCGTTGAAGGAAGAGGCCACAATGAGCAGTTCTTC.

This clonotype has at least ten counts. The chain links TRBV7-9 to TRBJ2-7; D is perhaps TRBD2 (5 bases). The CDR3 covers 13 residues. Trimming removed 5 bases at V and 7 bases at J, with 15 bases between. Germline lookup yields CDR1 SEHNR and CDR2 FQNEAQ (reference sequence). Here the CDR3 reads CASSKGRGSEQYF. CDR3 nucleotide sequence: TGTGCCAGCAGCAAAGGGCGAGGGAGTGAGCAGTACTTC.

This clonotype has ten or more counts. The rearrangement joins TRBV4-1 to TRBJ2-2; TRBD1 matches 9 bases. J gave up 4 bases and V 3 bases, and 6 bases lay outside the gene matches. The CDR3 spans 16 residues. Per the germline V gene, CDR1 is MGHRA and CDR2 is YSYEKL. CDR3 bases: TGCGCCAGCAGCCAGCCCGGGACAGGGAGCACCGGGGAGCTGTTTTTT. Translating gives CASSQPGTGSTGELFF.

This clonotype was recorded many times. This chain links TRBV28 with TRBJ2-3; 10 bases match TRBD2. Germline loops: CDR1 MDHEN, CDR2 SYDVKM. This CDR3 is built from 15 residues. Losses at the gene ends were 7 bases for V and 3 bases for J; bases not matched to a gene: 7. The CDR3 protein is CASKRPSGSTDTQYF. As DNA, the CDR3 is TGTGCCAGCAAAAGGCCTAGCGGGAGTACAGATACGCAGTATTTT.

This clonotype appeared many times. The chain is built from TRBV28 and TRBJ2-7, with 9 bases identical to TRBD1. Germline trimming cut 5 bases from V and 0 bases from J; bases unmatched to any gene: 8. The length of the CDR3 is 16 residues. In germline, CDR1 is MDHEN, CDR2 SYDVKM. The CDR3, as DNA: TGTGCCAGCAGTCCCACCTTGGGACAGGGCTCCTACGAGCAGTACTTC. Translation gives CASSPTLGQGSYEQYF.

In the case of this clonotype: This may be a read error: a much more frequent sequence differs by one nucleotide. The gene calls are TRBV28 and TRBJ2-1; 7 bases are shared with TRBD2. This CDR3 has 14 residues. Trimming cost V 4 bases and J 6 bases; bases outside gene matches: 6. From germline, CDR1 is MDHEN and CDR2 SYDVKM. The CDR3 protein is CASSWTRGSNEQFF. CDR3 DNA sequence: TGTGCCAGCAGTTGGACTAGAGGGAGCAATGAGCAGTTCTTC.